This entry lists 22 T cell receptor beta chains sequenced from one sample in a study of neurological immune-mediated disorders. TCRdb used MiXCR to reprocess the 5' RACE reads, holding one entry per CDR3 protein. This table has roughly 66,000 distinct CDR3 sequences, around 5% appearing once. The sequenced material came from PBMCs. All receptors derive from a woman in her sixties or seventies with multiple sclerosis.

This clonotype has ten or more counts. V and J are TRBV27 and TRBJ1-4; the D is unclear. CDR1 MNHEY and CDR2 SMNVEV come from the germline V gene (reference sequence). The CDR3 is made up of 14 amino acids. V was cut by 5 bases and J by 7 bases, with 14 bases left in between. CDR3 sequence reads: CASSTLGVSEKLFF. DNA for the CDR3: TGTGCCAGCAGTACCCTCGGGGTTTCTGAAAAACTGTTTTTT.

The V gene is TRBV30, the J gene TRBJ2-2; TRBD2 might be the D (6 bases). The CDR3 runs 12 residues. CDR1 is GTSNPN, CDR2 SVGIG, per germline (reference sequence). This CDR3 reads CAWDLNTGELFF. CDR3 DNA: TGTGCTTGGGACTTAAACACCGGGGAGCTGTTTTTT.

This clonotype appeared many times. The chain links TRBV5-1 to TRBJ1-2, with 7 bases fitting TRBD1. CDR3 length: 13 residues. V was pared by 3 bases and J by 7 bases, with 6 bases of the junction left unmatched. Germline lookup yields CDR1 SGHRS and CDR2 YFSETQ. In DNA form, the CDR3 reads TGCGCCAGCAGCTACACAGGGGAAAGTGGCTACACCTTC. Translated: CASSYTGESGYTF.

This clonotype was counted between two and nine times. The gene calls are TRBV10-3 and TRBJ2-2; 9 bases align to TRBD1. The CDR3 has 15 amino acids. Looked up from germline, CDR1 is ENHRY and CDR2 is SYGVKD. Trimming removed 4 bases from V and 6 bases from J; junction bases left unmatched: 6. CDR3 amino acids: CAISGQGVVPGELFF. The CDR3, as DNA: TGTGCCATCAGTGGACAGGGGGTCGTCCCCGGGGAGCTGTTTTTT.

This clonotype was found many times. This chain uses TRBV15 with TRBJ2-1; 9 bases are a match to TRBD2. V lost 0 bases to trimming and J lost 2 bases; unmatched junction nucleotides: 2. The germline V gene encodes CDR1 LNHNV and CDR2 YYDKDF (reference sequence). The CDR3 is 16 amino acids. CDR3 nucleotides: TGTGCCACCAGCAGAGAGGTAGCGGGAGCCTACAATGAGCAGTTCTTC. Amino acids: CATSREVAGAYNEQFF. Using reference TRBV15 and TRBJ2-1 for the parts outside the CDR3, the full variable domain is DAMVIQNPRYQVTQFGKPVTLSCSQTLNHNVMYWYQQKSSQAPKLLFHYYDKDFNNEADTPDNFQSRRPNTSFCFLDIRSPGLGDTAMYLCATSREVAGAYNEQFFGPGTRLTVL.

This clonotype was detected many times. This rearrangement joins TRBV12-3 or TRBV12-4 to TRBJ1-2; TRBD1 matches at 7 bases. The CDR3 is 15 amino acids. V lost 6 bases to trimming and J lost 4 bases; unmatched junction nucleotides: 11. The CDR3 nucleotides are TGTGCCAGCAGCGGAGGCCGACAGGGATCCTATGGCTACACCTTC. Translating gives CASSGGRQGSYGYTF.

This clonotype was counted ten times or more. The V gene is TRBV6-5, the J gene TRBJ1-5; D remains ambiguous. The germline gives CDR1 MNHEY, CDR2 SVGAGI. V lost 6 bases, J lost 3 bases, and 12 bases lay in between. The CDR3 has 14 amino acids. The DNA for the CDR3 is TGTGCCAGCAGACCTGGACTGGTCAATCAGCCCCAGCATTTT. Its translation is CASRPGLVNQPQHF.

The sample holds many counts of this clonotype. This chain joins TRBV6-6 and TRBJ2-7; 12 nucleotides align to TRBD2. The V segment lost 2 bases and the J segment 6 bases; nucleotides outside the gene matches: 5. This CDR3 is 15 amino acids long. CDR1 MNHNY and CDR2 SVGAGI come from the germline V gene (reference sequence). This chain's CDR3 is CASSYGLAGGSEQYF. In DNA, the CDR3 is TGTGCCAGCAGTTACGGGCTAGCGGGAGGGAGCGAGCAGTACTTC.

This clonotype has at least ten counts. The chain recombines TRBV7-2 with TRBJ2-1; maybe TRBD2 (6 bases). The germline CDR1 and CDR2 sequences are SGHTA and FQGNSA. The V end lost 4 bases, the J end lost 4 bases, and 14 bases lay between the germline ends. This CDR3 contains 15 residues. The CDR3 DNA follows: TGTGCCAGCAGCTCGTCGGGACTCCAATACAATGAGCAGTTCTTC. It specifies CASSSSGLQYNEQFF.

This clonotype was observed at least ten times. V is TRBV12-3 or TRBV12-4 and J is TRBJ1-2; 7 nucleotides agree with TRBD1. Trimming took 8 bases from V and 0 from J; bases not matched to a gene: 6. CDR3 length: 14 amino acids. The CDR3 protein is CASGQGVSNYGYTF. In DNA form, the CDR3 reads TGTGCCAGCGGGCAGGGGGTATCTAACTATGGCTACACCTTC.

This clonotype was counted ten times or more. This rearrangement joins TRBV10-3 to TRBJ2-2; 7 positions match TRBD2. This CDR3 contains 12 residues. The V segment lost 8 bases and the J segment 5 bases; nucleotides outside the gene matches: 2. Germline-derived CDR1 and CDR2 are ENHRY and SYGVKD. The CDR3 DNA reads TGTGCCATCTCAGCGGGAACCGGGGAGCTGTTTTTT. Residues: CAISAGTGELFF.

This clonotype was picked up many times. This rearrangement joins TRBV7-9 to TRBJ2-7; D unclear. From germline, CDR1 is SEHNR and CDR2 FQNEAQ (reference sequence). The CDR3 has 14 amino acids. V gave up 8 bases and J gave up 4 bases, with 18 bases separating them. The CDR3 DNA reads TGTGCCAGCGTTTCTGGGGAACCTTCTTACGAGCAGTACTTC. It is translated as CASVSGEPSYEQYF. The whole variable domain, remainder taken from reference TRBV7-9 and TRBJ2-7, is DTGVSQNPRHKITKRGQNVTFRCDPISEHNRLYWYRQTLGQGPEFLTYFQNEAQLEKSRLLSDRFSAERPKGSFSTLEIQRTEQGDSAMYLCASVSGEPSYEQYFGPGTRLTVT.

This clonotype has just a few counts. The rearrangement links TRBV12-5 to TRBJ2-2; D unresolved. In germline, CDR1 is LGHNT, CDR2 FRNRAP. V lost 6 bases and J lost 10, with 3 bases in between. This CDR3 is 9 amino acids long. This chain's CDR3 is CASGEELFF. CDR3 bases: TGTGCTAGTGGGGAGGAGCTGTTTTTT.

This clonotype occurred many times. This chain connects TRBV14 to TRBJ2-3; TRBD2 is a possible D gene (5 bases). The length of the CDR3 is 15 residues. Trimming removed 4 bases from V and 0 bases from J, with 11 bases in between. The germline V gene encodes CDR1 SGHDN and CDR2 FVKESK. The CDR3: CASSPKRASTDTQYF. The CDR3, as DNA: TGTGCCAGCAGCCCAAAGAGGGCTAGCACAGATACGCAGTATTTT.

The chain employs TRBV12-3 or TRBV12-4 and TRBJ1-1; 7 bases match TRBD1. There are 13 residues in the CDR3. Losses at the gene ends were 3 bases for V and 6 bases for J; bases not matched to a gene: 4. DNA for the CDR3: TGTGCCAGCAGTTTTCGACAGGGCTCTGAAGCTTTCTTT. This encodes CASSFRQGSEAFF.

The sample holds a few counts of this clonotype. As DNA, the CDR3 is TGTGCCAGCAGCCTTAGGGTAGCGGGAGCGGGGACAGATACGCAGTATTTT. Residues: CASSLRVAGAGTDTQYF. J is TRBJ2-3 and V is TRBV6-5, with 9 bases lining up with TRBD2. In germline, CDR1 is MNHEY, CDR2 SVGAGI. V shed 6 bases, J shed 3 bases, and the junction held 13 bases outside the gene matches. The CDR3 has 17 amino acids.

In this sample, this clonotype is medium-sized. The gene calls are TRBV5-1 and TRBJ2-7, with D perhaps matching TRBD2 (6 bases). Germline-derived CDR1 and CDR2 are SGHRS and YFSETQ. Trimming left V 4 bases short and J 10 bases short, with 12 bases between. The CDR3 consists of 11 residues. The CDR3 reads CASSDVGGQYF. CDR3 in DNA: TGCGCCAGCAGCGACGTCGGGGGACAGTACTTC.

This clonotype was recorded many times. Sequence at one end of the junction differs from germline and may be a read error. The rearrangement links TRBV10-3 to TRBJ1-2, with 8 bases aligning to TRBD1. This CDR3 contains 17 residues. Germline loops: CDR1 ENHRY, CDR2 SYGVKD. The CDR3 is CAIREGGTGTVNYGYTF. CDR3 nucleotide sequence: TGTGCCATCCGTGAGGGGGGGACAGGAACTGTTAACTATGGCTACACCTTC.

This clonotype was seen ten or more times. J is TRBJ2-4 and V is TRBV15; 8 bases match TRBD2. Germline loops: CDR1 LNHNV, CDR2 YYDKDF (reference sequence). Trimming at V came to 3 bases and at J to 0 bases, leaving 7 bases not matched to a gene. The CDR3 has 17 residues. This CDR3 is CATSSLIAGLAKNIQYF. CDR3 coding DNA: TGTGCCACCAGCAGCCTAATAGCGGGACTAGCCAAAAACATTCAGTACTTC.

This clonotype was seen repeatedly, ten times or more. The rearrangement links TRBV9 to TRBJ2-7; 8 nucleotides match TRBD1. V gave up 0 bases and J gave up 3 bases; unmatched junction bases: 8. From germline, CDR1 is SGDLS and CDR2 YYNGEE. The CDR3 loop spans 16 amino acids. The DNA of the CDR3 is TGTGCCAGCAGCGTAGACCCGGGCAGGGGGCTCTACGAGCAGTACTTC. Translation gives CASSVDPGRGLYEQYF.

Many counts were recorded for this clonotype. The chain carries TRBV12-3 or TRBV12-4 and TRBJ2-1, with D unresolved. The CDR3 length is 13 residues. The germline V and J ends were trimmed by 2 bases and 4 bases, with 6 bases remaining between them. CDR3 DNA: TGTGCCAGCAGTTTAACAAATTACAATGAGCAGTTCTTC. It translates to CASSLTNYNEQFF.

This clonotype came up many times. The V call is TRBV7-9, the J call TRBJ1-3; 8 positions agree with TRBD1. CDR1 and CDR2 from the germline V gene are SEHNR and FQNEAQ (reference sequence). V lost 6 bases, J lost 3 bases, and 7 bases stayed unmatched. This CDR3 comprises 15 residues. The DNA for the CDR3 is TGTGCCAGCAGACCAGGGGGCCCGAGTGGAAACACCATATATTTT. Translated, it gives CASRPGGPSGNTIYF. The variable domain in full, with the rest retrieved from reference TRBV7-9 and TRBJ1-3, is DTGVSQNPRHKITKRGQNVTFRCDPISEHNRLYWYRQTLGQGPEFLTYFQNEAQLEKSRLLSDRFSAERPKGSFSTLEIQRTEQGDSAMYLCASRPGGPSGNTIYFGEGSWLTVV.